Described below is a single T cell receptor (beta chain) sequence and its context. The data are from a study of blood T cell repertoires in COVID-19. The study drew participants aged about 18 to 89 years from 20 to 30 US areas. Cohort placement rested on clinical history that participants reported themselves. Clones were sequenced by immunoSEQ multiplex PCR, and TCRdb holds only the in-frame ones, with some missing. The table records approximately 150,000 clones, around 80% of them present only once. Trimming left V 7 bases short and J 0 bases short, with 20 bases between. CDR1 is MDHEN and CDR2 is SYDVKM in the germline V gene. This CDR3 contains 17 residues.

Input material: PBMCs or T cells enriched from blood (not recorded which). The gene calls are TRBV28 and TRBJ2-3; D possibly corresponds to TRBD2 (6 bases). This receptor was identified in a man in his sixties or seventies who had been exposed to COVID-19. Here the CDR3 reads CASTPGLSTSSTDTQYF. In DNA, the CDR3 is TGTGCCAGCACCCCGGGACTTTCCACTTCTAGCACAGATACGCAGTATTTT.